This TCR beta chain was identified during a study of T cell repertoires in cytomegalovirus infection. About the study: HLA-B-restricted CMV epitopes that are well studied were used alongside recently identified HLA-C-restricted ones.

With regard to this clonotype: Its target is unknown.

TCRdb re-derived calls from the reads in MiXCR, one entry per CDR3 protein. The sample holds 700,000 to 850,000 distinct CDR3 sequences, around a third seen once. The V gene lost 0 bases and the J gene lost 5 bases, with 11 bases spanning the gap. From germline, CDR1 is SGDLS and CDR2 YYNGEE. CDR3 size: 14 residues. The chain combines TRBV9 with TRBJ1-2; D might be TRBD1 (6 bases). Here the sequenced sample was cultured CD8+ T cells from PBMCs, taken from culture after CMV antigen stimulation. The origin of this receptor is a human donor in good health (CMV status not recorded). Some clones in this sample may be carry-over from other donors' samples. The CDR3 DNA sequence: TGTGCCAGCAGCGTAGCCGGACAGATATATGGCTACACCTTC. Its translation: CASSVAGQIYGYTF.